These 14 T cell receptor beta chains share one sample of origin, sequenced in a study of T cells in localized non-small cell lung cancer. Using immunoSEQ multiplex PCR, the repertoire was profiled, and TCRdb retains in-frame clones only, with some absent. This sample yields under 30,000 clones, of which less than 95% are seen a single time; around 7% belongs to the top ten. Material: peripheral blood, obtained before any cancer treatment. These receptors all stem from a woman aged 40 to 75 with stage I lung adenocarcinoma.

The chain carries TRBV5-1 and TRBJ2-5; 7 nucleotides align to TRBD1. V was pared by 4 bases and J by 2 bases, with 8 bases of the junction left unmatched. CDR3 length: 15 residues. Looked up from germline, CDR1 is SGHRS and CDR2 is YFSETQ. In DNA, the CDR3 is TGCGCCAGCAGCCGGCAGACAGGGCAACAAGAGACCCAGTACTTC. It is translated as CASSRQTGQQETQYF.

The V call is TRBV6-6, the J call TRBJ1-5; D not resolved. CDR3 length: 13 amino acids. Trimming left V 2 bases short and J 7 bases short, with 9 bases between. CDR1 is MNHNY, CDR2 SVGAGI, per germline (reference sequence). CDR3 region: CASSYGSGQPQHF. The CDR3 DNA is TGTGCCAGCAGTTACGGGTCCGGGCAGCCCCAGCATTTT.

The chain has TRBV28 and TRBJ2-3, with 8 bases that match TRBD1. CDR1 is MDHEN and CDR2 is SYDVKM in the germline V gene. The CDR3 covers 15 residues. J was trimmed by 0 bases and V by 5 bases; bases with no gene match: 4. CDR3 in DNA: TGTGCCAGCAGTCCAGGGGGCCCTAGCACAGATACGCAGTATTTT. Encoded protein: CASSPGGPSTDTQYF. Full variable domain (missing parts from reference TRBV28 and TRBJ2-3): DVKVTQSSRYLVKRTGEKVFLECVQDMDHENMFWYRQDPGLGLRLIYFSYDVKMKEKGDIPEGYSVSREKKERFSLILESASTNQTSMYLCASSPGGPSTDTQYFGPGTRLTVL.

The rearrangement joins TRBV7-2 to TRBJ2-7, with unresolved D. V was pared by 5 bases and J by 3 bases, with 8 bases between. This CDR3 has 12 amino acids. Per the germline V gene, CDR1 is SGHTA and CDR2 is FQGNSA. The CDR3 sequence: CASSLQSYEQYF. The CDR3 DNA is TGTGCCAGCAGCCTCCAGAGCTACGAGCAGTACTTC.

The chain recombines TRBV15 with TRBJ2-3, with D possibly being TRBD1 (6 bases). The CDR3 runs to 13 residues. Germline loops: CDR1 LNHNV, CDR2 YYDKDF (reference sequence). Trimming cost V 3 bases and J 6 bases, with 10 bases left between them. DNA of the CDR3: TGTGCCACCAGCAGGGACAGAGGGGATACGCAGTATTTT. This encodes CATSRDRGDTQYF.

The CDR3: CASSGASGSRYEQYF. The CDR3 DNA reads as TGTGCCAGCAGCGGCGCTAGCGGGAGTCGGTACGAGCAGTACTTC. The V and J genes are TRBV7-9 and TRBJ2-7, with TRBD2 identical over 10 bases. V trimming: 5 bases; J trimming: 4 bases; junction bases outside the gene matches: 8. Germline V lookup: CDR1 SEHNR, CDR2 FQNEAQ (reference sequence). The CDR3 has 15 residues.

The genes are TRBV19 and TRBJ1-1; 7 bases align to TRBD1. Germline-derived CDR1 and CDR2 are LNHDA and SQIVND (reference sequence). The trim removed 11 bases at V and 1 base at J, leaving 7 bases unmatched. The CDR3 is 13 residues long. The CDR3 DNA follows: TGTGCCTCCGAGGACAGGTGGAACACTGAAGCTTTCTTT. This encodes CASEDRWNTEAFF.

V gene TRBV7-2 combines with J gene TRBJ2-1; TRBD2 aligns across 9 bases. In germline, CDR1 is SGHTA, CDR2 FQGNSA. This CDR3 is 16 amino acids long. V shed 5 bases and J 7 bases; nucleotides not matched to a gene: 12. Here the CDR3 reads CASSPPLLAGRNEQFF. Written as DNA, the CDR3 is TGTGCCAGCAGCCCCCCCCTGCTAGCGGGAAGAAATGAGCAGTTCTTC.

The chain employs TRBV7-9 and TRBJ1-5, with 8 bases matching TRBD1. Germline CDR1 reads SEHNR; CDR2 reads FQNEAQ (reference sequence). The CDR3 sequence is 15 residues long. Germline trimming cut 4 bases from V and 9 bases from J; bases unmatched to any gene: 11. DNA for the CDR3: TGTGCCAGCAGCTCTACAACGGACAGGGCAGGGCCCCAGCATTTT. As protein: CASSSTTDRAGPQHF.

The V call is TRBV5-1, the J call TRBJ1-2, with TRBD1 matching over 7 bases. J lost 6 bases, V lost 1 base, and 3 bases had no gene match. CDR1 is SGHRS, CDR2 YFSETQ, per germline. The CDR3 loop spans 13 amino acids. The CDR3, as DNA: TGCGCCAGCAGCTTGAACAGGGGAAATGGCTACACCTTC. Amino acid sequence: CASSLNRGNGYTF.

The CDR3 spells CASSPRTGSTEAFF. In nucleotides, the CDR3 is TGTGCCAGCAGTCCTAGGACAGGGAGCACTGAAGCTTTCTTT. The chain links TRBV6-4 to TRBJ1-1; TRBD1 matches at 8 bases. After removal of 5 bases from V and 4 bases from J, the junction contained 6 bases not matched to a gene. The CDR3 consists of 14 residues. Germline CDR1 and CDR2: MRHNA and SNTAGT.

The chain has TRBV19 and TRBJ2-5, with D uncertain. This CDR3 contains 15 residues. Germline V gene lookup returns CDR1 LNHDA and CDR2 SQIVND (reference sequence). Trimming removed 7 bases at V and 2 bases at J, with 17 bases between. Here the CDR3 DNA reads TGTGCCAGTAACTTGGGTTCCGGTCCTCAAGAGACCCAGTACTTC. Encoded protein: CASNLGSGPQETQYF.

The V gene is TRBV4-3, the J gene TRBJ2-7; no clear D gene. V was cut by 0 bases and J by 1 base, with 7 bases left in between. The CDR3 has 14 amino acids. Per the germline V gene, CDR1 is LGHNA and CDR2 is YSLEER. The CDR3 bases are TGCGCCAGCAGCCAAGATAGGTCGTCCTACGAGCAGTACTTC. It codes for CASSQDRSSYEQYF.

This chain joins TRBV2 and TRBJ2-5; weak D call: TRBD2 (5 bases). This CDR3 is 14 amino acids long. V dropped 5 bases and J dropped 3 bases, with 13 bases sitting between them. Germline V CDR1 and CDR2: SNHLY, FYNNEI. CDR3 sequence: CASSTPGIKETQYF. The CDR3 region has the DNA TGTGCCAGCAGTACGCCGGGGATAAAAGAGACCCAGTACTTC. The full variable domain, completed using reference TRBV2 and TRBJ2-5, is EPEVTQTPSHQVTQMGQEVILRCVPISNHLYFYWYRQILGQKVEFLVSFYNNEISEKSEIFDDQFSVERPDGSNFTLKIRSTKLEDSAMYFCASSTPGIKETQYFGPGTRLLVL.